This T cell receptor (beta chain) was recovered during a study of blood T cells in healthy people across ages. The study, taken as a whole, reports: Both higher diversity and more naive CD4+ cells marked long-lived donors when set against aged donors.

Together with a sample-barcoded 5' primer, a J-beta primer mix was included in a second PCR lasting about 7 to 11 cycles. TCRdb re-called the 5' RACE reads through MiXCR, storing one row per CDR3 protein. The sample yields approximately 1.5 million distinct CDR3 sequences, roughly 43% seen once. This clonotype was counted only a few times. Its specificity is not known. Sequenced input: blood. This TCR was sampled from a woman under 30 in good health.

CDR3 DNA sequence: TGTGCCAGCAGTTACTCGGGACTTCTCTACGGTACAGATACGCAGTATTTT. It translates to CASSYSGLLYGTDTQYF. The gene calls are TRBV6-5 and TRBJ2-3; a weak D match, TRBD2 (6 bases). With 0 bases removed from V and 3 bases from J, the gap between germline ends came to 16 bases. Germline lookup yields CDR1 MNHEY and CDR2 SVGAGI. There are 17 residues in the CDR3.